The 31 T cell receptor beta chains reported below all come from one sample, sequenced in a study of OX40 agonist ivuxolimab in advanced cancers. The protocol was immunoSEQ multiplex PCR, while the TCRdb copy is restricted to in-frame clones and leaves out a portion. The sample has about 24,000 clones, less than 90% seen once. Sequenced here: CD4+ or CD8+ T cells sorted from blood, sampled in a trial of the OX40 agonist ivuxolimab. The receptors originated from an adult with an advanced solid tumor such as melanoma, head and neck, liver or kidney cancer.

This chain joins TRBV15 and TRBJ2-7; D not certain. V lost 0 bases to trimming and J lost 1 base, with 22 bases between them. CDR1 is LNHNV, CDR2 YYDKDF, per germline (reference sequence). The CDR3 sequence is 19 residues long. The chain's CDR3 is CATSRDYVVRPSESYEQYF. In nucleotides, the CDR3 is TGTGCCACCAGCAGAGATTATGTCGTCCGGCCATCGGAATCCTACGAGCAGTACTTC.

The chain combines TRBV6-5 with TRBJ1-1; D is undetermined. CDR3 size: 13 residues. V lost 0 bases, J lost 7 bases, and 9 bases lay in between. Germline-derived CDR1 and CDR2 are MNHEY and SVGAGI. The CDR3 region is CASSYSISSEAFF. In DNA form, the CDR3 reads TGTGCCAGCAGTTACTCGATTTCAAGTGAAGCTTTCTTT.

The chain is built from TRBV9 and TRBJ2-1; 8 bases line up with TRBD2. The CDR3 consists of 16 residues. From germline, CDR1 is SGDLS and CDR2 YYNGEE. V gave up 0 bases and J gave up 7 bases; unmatched junction bases: 9. The CDR3 DNA reads TGTGCCAGCAGCGTAGATACAGCGGGAGTCTTTAATGAGCAGTTCTTC. It translates to CASSVDTAGVFNEQFF.

V is TRBV29-1 and J is TRBJ2-7; D ambiguous. The germline CDR1 and CDR2 sequences are SQVTM and ANQGSEA. The CDR3 is 13 amino acids. V was pared by 2 bases and J by 3 bases, with 11 bases between. CDR3 sequence reads: CSVESKKDYEQYF. The CDR3 nucleotides are TGCAGCGTTGAATCCAAAAAGGACTACGAGCAGTACTTC.

This clone was detected only a few times. The rearrangement joins TRBV6-5 to TRBJ2-4, with TRBD1 matching over 10 bases. Germline lookup yields CDR1 MNHEY and CDR2 SVGAGI. The CDR3 runs to 14 residues. V lost 1 base, J lost 9 bases, and 3 bases stayed unmatched. CDR3 sequence: CASSYWTGGGIQYF. CDR3 sequence (DNA): TGTGCCAGCAGTTACTGGACAGGGGGGGGCATTCAGTACTTC.

The rearrangement joins TRBV30 to TRBJ1-5; a weak D match, TRBD1 (6 bases). The germline V gene encodes CDR1 GTSNPN and CDR2 SVGIG (reference sequence). V dropped 3 bases and J dropped 0 bases, with 15 bases sitting between them. The CDR3 runs to 16 residues. The CDR3 sequence is CAWRARGRSSNQPQHF. In nucleotides, the CDR3 is TGTGCCTGGAGGGCCAGGGGAAGATCTAGCAATCAGCCCCAGCATTTT.

The rearrangement uses TRBV7-9 and TRBJ1-1, with a weak D call TRBD1 (5 bases). CDR3 length: 16 residues. CDR1 and CDR2 (germline): SEHNR, FQNEAQ (reference sequence). V lost 2 bases, J lost 4 bases, and 17 bases lay in between. CDR3 coding DNA: TGTGCCAGCAGCTTAAGTATTCCGGGGGAGGGCACTGAAGCTTTCTTT. Translating gives CASSLSIPGEGTEAFF. The whole variable domain, filled in from reference TRBV7-9 and TRBJ1-1, reads DTGVSQNPRHKITKRGQNVTFRCDPISEHNRLYWYRQTLGQGPEFLTYFQNEAQLEKSRLLSDRFSAERPKGSFSTLEIQRTEQGDSAMYLCASSLSIPGEGTEAFFGQGTRLTVV.

The rearrangement links TRBV5-1 to TRBJ1-2, with D perhaps TRBD1 (5 bases). Germline V lookup: CDR1 SGHRS, CDR2 YFSETQ. This CDR3 has 15 amino acids. Trimming took 0 bases from V and 4 from J, leaving 13 bases between them. The CDR3 bases are TGCGCCAGCAGCTTGGACGGTGGGGGAATCTATGGCTACACCTTC. Translated, it gives CASSLDGGGIYGYTF.

This chain links TRBV5-1 with TRBJ2-2, with D perhaps matching TRBD1 (5 bases). Trimming stripped 5 bases from V and 7 bases from J, with 12 bases between. The CDR3 is 13 residues long. Germline CDR1 is SGHRS and CDR2 is YFSETQ. The chain's CDR3 is CASSPRVGGELFF. Written as DNA, the CDR3 is TGCGCCAGCAGTCCCAGGGTTGGCGGGGAGCTGTTTTTT.

The V call is TRBV4-3, the J call TRBJ1-2; D is unresolved. V lost 3 bases and J lost 0, with 14 bases in between. The CDR3 is made up of 16 amino acids. CDR1 and CDR2 from the germline V gene are LGHNA and YSLEER. For the CDR3, the DNA is TGCGCCAGCAGCCACCCCTCTGGCGGACCTAACTATGGCTACACCTTC. This gives the protein CASSHPSGGPNYGYTF.

The chain links TRBV7-8 to TRBJ1-1; weak D call: TRBD1 (5 bases). The V end was cut by 6 bases, the J end by 3 bases, with 11 bases between. The CDR3 has 13 amino acids. CDR1 is SGHVS and CDR2 is FQNEAQ in the germline V gene. CDR3 nucleotides: TGTGCCAGCAGAACCGAAGGGGACACTGAAGCTTTCTTT. Encoded protein: CASRTEGDTEAFF.

This chain joins TRBV5-4 and TRBJ2-7; D is undetermined. The CDR3 sequence is 14 residues long. V was clipped by 0 bases and J by 6 bases, with 13 bases between them. The germline V gene encodes CDR1 SGHNT and CDR2 YYREEE (reference sequence). For the CDR3, the DNA is TGTGCCAGCAGCTTGGGTGGTTTAGGCGGCGAGCAGTACTTC. Its translation: CASSLGGLGGEQYF.

This clone was recorded once. The gene calls are TRBV30 and TRBJ2-1, with D uncertain. The CDR3 has 13 amino acids. Germline V gene sequence: CDR1 GTSNPN, CDR2 SVGIG (reference sequence). V dropped 4 bases and J dropped 8 bases, with 15 bases sitting between them. Here the CDR3 reads CAWKSLAYDEQFF. Written as DNA, the CDR3 is TGTGCCTGGAAGAGCTTGGCCTATGATGAGCAGTTCTTC.

V usage is TRBV5-1 and J usage is TRBJ2-3; 7 bases map to TRBD2. In germline, CDR1 is SGHRS, CDR2 YFSETQ. The CDR3 sequence is 16 residues long. V shed 3 bases, J shed 2 bases, and the junction held 9 bases outside the gene matches. CDR3 amino acids: CASSSSGAGATDTQYF. DNA for the CDR3: TGCGCCAGCAGCTCCTCCGGGGCGGGAGCCACAGATACGCAGTATTTT. Drawing the rest from reference TRBV5-1 and TRBJ2-3, the complete variable domain is KAGVTQTPRYLIKTRGQQVTLSCSPISGHRSVSWYQQTPGQGLQFLFEYFSETQRNKGNFPGRFSGRQFSNSRSEMNVSTLELGDSALYLCASSSSGAGATDTQYFGPGTRLTVL.

This clone has a handful of counts. The chain joins TRBV7-9 to TRBJ1-5; D unresolved. Trimming took off 1 base at V and 6 bases at J, with 10 bases between the two ends. Germline values: CDR1 SEHNR, CDR2 FQNEAQ (reference sequence). The CDR3 has 14 amino acids. Here the CDR3 reads CASSLVGFGQPQHF. The CDR3 DNA sequence: TGTGCCAGCAGCTTAGTGGGGTTTGGTCAGCCCCAGCATTTT.

This chain links TRBV13 with TRBJ1-4; D remains unclear. This CDR3 has 16 amino acids. Germline V gives CDR1 PRHDT, CDR2 FYEKMQ (reference sequence). V shed 6 bases and J shed 5 bases, with 19 bases lying between them. The CDR3 sequence: CASSQRGLRVNEKLFF. Here the CDR3 DNA reads TGTGCCAGCAGTCAGAGAGGTCTCCGTGTCAATGAAAAACTGTTTTTT.

The chain employs TRBV11-2 and TRBJ1-1; D remains unclear. V was clipped by 5 bases and J by 0 bases, with 13 bases between them. This CDR3 contains 15 residues. Germline CDR1 is SGHAT and CDR2 is FQNNGV. This chain's CDR3 is CASSLQSGMNTEAFF. The CDR3 coding sequence is TGTGCCAGCAGCCTTCAGTCGGGCATGAACACTGAAGCTTTCTTT.

The chain couples TRBV18 to TRBJ2-1; a possible D gene is TRBD2 (6 bases). This CDR3 is 16 amino acids long. V was clipped by 2 bases and J by 5 bases, with 16 bases between them. Germline-derived CDR1 and CDR2 are KGHSH and LQKENI. DNA for the CDR3: TGTGCCAGCTCACCAAGACCGGGACTGCAAGACAATGAGCAGTTCTTC. Amino acids: CASSPRPGLQDNEQFF. Using reference TRBV18 and TRBJ2-1 for the parts outside the CDR3, the full variable domain is NAGVMQNPRHLVRRRGQEARLRCSPMKGHSHVYWYRQLPEEGLKFMVYLQKENIIDESGMPKERFSAEFPKEGPSILRIQQVVRGDSAAYFCASSPRPGLQDNEQFFGPGTRLTVL.

V and J are TRBV19 and TRBJ1-1; 10 bases line up with TRBD1. The ends lost 8 bases at V and 11 bases at J; junction bases unmatched: 11. CDR3 length: 13 residues. Germline CDR1 is LNHDA and CDR2 is SQIVND (reference sequence). The CDR3 nucleotides are TGTGCCAGTGGGAGACAGGGGGCCCTTGCGGCTTTCTTT. As protein: CASGRQGALAAFF. Variable domain in full (rest from reference TRBV19 and TRBJ1-1): DGGITQSPKYLFRKEGQNVTLSCEQNLNHDAMYWYRQDPGQGLRLIYYSQIVNDFQKGDIAEGYSVSREKKESFPLTVTSAQKNPTAFYLCASGRQGALAAFFGQGTRLTVV.

The chain has TRBV2 and TRBJ2-3; D call uncertain. The CDR3 is 13 amino acids. V was pared by 3 bases and J by 3 bases, with 7 bases between. CDR1 is SNHLY and CDR2 is FYNNEI in the germline V gene. In DNA, the CDR3 is TGTGCCAGCAGTGACCCAGATACAGATACGCAGTATTTT. Translating gives CASSDPDTDTQYF.

The V and J genes are TRBV2 and TRBJ2-2; D possibly uses TRBD1 or TRBD2 (5 bases each). V lost 6 bases and J lost 2, with 13 bases in between. Looked up from germline, CDR1 is SNHLY and CDR2 is FYNNEI. This CDR3 is 15 amino acids long. CDR3 protein: CASSRDPINTGELFF. DNA of the CDR3: TGTGCCAGCAGCCGGGACCCTATAAACACCGGGGAGCTGTTTTTT.

The CDR3: CASSSGTGTDTQYF. The CDR3 bases are TGTGCCAGTAGTTCCGGGACAGGGACAGATACGCAGTATTTT. The V and J genes are TRBV19 and TRBJ2-3; 9 bases align to TRBD1. The length of the CDR3 is 14 residues. With 5 bases clipped from V and 3 bases from J, the junction kept 3 bases outside the gene matches. Germline CDR1 and CDR2: LNHDA and SQIVND (reference sequence).

The J gene is TRBJ2-3, the V gene TRBV5-1, with D unclear. CDR1 is SGHRS and CDR2 is YFSETQ in the germline V gene. The CDR3 contains 14 residues. Between the trimmed V and J ends, which lost 4 bases and 0 bases, there was a span of 9 bases. The CDR3 reads CASSLTTSTDTQYF. In nucleotides, the CDR3 is TGCGCCAGCAGCCTGACGACTAGCACAGATACGCAGTATTTT.

The CDR3 loop is CASSSGPDRYF. CDR3 DNA: TGTGCCAGCAGCTCGGGCCCGGACCGGTACTTC. The gene calls are TRBV5-6 and TRBJ2-7; D is undetermined. The germline V gene has CDR1 SGHDT and CDR2 YYEEEE. The CDR3 runs to 11 residues. The V end lost 3 bases, the J end lost 12 bases, and 13 bases lay between the germline ends.

The V gene is TRBV18, the J gene TRBJ1-6; 8 nucleotides align to TRBD1. Germline V gene lookup returns CDR1 KGHSH and CDR2 LQKENI. This CDR3 comprises 19 residues. V trimming: 4 bases; J trimming: 7 bases; junction bases outside the gene matches: 18. The CDR3 DNA sequence: TGTGCCAGCTCACACACCGGGACAGGAGGTTCAAAACAGAATTCACCCCTCCACTTT. Protein: CASSHTGTGGSKQNSPLHF.

The table lists this clone with a count of one. The rearrangement joins TRBV7-9 to TRBJ2-7, with TRBD2 identical over 7 bases. CDR3 length equals 15 residues. Per germline, CDR1 SEHNR and CDR2 FQNEAQ (reference sequence). V shed 5 bases, J shed 4 bases, and the junction held 11 bases outside the gene matches. CDR3 sequence reads: CASSARAGVSYEQYF. DNA for the CDR3: TGTGCCAGCAGCGCTCGGGCGGGAGTGTCATACGAGCAGTACTTC.

In DNA form, the CDR3 reads TGTGCCAGCAGCAAAGGACGATCCAGAAACCAGGCGACCCAGTACTTC. Residues: CASSKGRSRNQATQYF. The rearrangement links TRBV21-1 to TRBJ2-5; the table's D gene call, TRBD1, was not cross checked with the DNA. TRBV21-1 is termed a pseudogene. The CDR3 runs to 16 residues.

With regard to this clone: A junction end diverges from the germline sequence, so it may reflect a read error. The chain uses TRBV25-1 and TRBJ2-5; the D is unclear. CDR1 MGHDK and CDR2 SYGVNS come from the germline V gene. The CDR3 is made up of 12 amino acids. Written as DNA, the CDR3 is TGTACCAGCAGTGAATATTCCGAGACCCAGTACTTC. This codes for CTSSEYSETQYF.

This chain joins TRBV5-1 and TRBJ2-5; TRBD1 matches 7 bases. The CDR3 extends over 15 amino acids. Germline CDR1 reads SGHRS; CDR2 reads YFSETQ. J was trimmed by 2 bases and V by 4 bases; bases with no gene match: 8. As DNA, the CDR3 is TGCGCCAGCAGCACGGGGACAGCTGGTCAAGAGACCCAGTACTTC. It encodes CASSTGTAGQETQYF.

DNA for the CDR3: TGTGGCAGTGGGGACTCCACCTACGAGCAGTACTTC. It encodes CGSGDSTYEQYF. The chain recombines TRBV7-9 with TRBJ2-7, with TRBD2 as a possible D gene (6 bases). From germline, CDR1 is SEHNR and CDR2 FQNEAQ (reference sequence). The CDR3 has 12 residues.

V usage is TRBV7-2 and J usage is TRBJ2-7; D not certain. CDR1 is SGHTA, CDR2 FQGNSA, per germline. Trimming removed 2 bases from V and 2 bases from J, with 7 bases in between. This CDR3 has 13 amino acids. The CDR3: CASSLMGPYEQYF. The CDR3 DNA reads as TGTGCCAGCAGCTTAATGGGTCCCTACGAGCAGTACTTC.